Included here is one T cell receptor (beta chain) sequence, with context. Relative to the germline gene, one junction end is altered; a read error may explain this. Participants reported their clinical history, and cohort assignment relied on those reports. This entry belongs to a study of blood T cell repertoires in COVID-19. TCRdb's table, derived via immunoSEQ multiplex PCR, lists solely in-frame clones and lacks some. This table has under 150,000 clones, approximately 86% appearing once. The CDR3 spans 14 residues. Germline V lookup: CDR1 LNHNV, CDR2 YYDKDF (reference sequence). What was sequenced was PBMCs or T cells enriched from blood (not recorded which). V is TRBV15 and J is TRBJ2-7; TRBD1 matches 7 bases. The sequence came from a woman in her forties or fifties who had recovered from COVID-19. The DNA for the CDR3 is TGTGCCACCAGCGGAGACAGGGTCTCCTACGAGCAGTACTTC. Translated: CATSGDRVSYEQYF.